This T cell receptor (beta chain) stems from a study of control samples from healthy donors and cancer patients. CDR1 is MDHEN, CDR2 SYDVKM, per germline. The CDR3 has 13 amino acids. Trimming shortened V by 3 bases and J by 1 base, and 6 bases separated the two germline ends. The protocol was immunoSEQ multiplex PCR, while the TCRdb copy is restricted to in-frame clones and leaves out a portion. The repertoire holds roughly 43,000 clones, with roughly 94% as singletons. V gene TRBV28 combines with J gene TRBJ2-5; D is unclear. This receptor was obtained from a man aged 55 to 70 in good health. The source material was blood. CDR3 nucleotides: TGTGCCAGCAGTTTCCCCGCCCAAGAGACCCAGTACTTC. Translated, it gives CASSFPAQETQYF.